This T cell receptor (beta chain) was sequenced for a study of CD8+ T cells in alopecia areata. Comment on this clone: Its antigen is as yet unknown.

The ends were cut back, 1 base at V and 5 bases at J, with 3 bases in the middle. The V gene's germline CDR1 is SGHNT and CDR2 YYREEE (reference sequence). The CDR3 totals 11 residues. The sequencing template was cDNA reverse transcribed from extracted RNA. Sequencing used immunoSEQ multiplex PCR; TCRdb keeps in-frame clones, though not all of them. The sample consists of around 190,000 clones, roughly 50% of them appearing once. General observations from the study: Lesional scalp displayed greater clonality than normal scalp, most notably in alopecia totalis/universalis. Whereas mice showed it more clearly, TCR sharing across patients was murkier, possibly because of HLA. Normal skin's resident alphabeta T cells are also sequenced in scalp samples.

Sorting of CD4+ and CD8+ T cells was performed on PBMCs. Specimen: CD8+ T cells sorted from blood. The receptor comes from a human donor in good health. V usage is TRBV5-4 and J usage is TRBJ2-5; D ambiguous. The CDR3 here is CASSLRETQYF. CDR3 nucleotides: TGTGCCAGCAGCTTGCGGGAGACCCAGTACTTC. Full variable domain (remainder filled in from reference TRBV5-4 and TRBJ2-5): ETGVTQSPTHLIKTRGQQVTLRCSSQSGHNTVSWYQQALGQGPQFIFQYYREEENGRGNFPPRFSGLQFPNYSSELNVNALELDDSALYLCASSLRETQYFGPGTRLLVL.